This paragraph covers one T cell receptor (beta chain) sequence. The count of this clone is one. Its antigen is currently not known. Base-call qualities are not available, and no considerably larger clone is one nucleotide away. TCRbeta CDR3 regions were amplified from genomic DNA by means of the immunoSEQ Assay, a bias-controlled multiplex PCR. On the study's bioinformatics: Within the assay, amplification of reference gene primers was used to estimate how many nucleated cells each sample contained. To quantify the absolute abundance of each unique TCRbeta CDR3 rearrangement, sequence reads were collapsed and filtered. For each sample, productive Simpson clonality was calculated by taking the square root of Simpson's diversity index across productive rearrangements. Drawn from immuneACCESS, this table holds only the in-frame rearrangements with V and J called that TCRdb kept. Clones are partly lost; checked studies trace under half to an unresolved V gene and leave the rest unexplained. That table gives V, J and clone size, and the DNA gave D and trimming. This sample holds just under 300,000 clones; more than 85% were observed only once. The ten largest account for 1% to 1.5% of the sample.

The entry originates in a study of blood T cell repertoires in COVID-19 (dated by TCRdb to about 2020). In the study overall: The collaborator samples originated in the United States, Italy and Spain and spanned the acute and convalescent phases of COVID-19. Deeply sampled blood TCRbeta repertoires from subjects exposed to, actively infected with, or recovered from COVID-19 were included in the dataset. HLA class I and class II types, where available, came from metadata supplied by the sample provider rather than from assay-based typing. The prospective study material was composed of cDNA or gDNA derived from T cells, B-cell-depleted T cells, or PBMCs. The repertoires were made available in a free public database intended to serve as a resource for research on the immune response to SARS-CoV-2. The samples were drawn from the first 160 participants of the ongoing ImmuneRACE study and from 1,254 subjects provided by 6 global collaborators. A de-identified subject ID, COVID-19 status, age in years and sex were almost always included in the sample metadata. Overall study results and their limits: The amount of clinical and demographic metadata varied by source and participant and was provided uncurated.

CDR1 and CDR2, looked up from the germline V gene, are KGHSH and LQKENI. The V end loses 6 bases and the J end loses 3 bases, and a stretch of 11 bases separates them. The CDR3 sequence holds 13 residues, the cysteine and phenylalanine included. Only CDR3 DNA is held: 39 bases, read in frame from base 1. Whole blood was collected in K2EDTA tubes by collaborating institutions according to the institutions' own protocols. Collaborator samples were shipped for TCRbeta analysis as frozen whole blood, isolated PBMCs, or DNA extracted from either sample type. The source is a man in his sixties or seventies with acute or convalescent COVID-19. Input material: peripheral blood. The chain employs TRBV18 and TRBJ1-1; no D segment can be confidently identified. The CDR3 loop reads CASSDNMDTEAFF. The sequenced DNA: TGTGCCAGCTCCGACAACATGGACACTGAAGCTTTCTTT.